Given below is one TCR beta chain in context. Its specificity is unknown. The record originates from a study of T-cell memory formation after mild COVID-19. General study findings and limits: Contracting CD4+ clones sat mainly in CM and EM; CD8+ in EMRA. Clones contracting day 15 to 85 were balanced CD4/CD8; later expanders leaned CD4+.

Per the germline V gene, CDR1 is MNHNY and CDR2 is SVGAGI (reference sequence). The CDR3 loop spans 11 amino acids. Trimming left V 6 bases short and J 8 bases short, with 10 bases between. From the 5' RACE reads, TCRdb called clonotypes with MiXCR, one entry per CDR3 protein. The sample has 250,000 to 350,000 distinct CDR3 sequences, about 16% seen once. The chain uses TRBV6-6 and TRBJ1-1, with D unresolved. This clonotype was obtained from a man between 18 and 35 years old who had mild COVID-19 (a few samples of this study predate the infection). Cell type and time point are not known. The sample consisted of PBMCs or a T cell subset sorted from them (not recorded which). CDR3 in DNA: TGTGCCAGCAGGGAAGCAGGAGAAGCTTTCTTT. Encoded protein: CASREAGEAFF.